This TCR beta chain was observed in a study of blood T cell repertoires in COVID-19. Across the whole study: The United States, Italy and Spain were the sources of the acute and convalescent COVID-19 samples. T cells, B-cell-depleted T cells, or PBMCs supplied cDNA or gDNA.

Authors' analysis steps: Researchers report that nucleated cell counts were estimated from reference gene primer amplification. Repertoires were generated with immunoSEQ multiplex PCR, while TCRdb's copy carries only in-frame clones and drops some. The V and J calls and clone size come from that table; D and trimming were worked out from the DNA. Of approximately 150,000 clones listed, 75% to 90% are singletons. The V and J ends lost 10 bases and 5 bases respectively, with 15 bases between them. This CDR3 has 13 amino acids. Germline loops: CDR1 LNHDA, CDR2 SQIVND (reference sequence). The chain uses TRBV19 and TRBJ2-1, with D perhaps matching TRBD1 (5 bases). The sequencing sample was made of peripheral blood. This receptor was taken from a human donor in a cohort sampled during active COVID-19. CDR3 sequence reads: CATLRDNNNEQFF. The DNA of the CDR3 is TGTGCCACCCTCAGGGATAACAACAATGAGCAGTTCTTC.